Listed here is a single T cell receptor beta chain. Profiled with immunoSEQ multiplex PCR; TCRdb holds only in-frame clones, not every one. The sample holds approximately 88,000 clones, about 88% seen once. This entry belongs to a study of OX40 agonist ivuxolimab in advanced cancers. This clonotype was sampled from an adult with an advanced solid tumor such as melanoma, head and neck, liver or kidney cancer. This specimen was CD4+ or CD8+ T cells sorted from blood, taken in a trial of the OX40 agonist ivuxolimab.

The DNA for the CDR3 is TGTGCCAGCAGCGGACAGGGGGGGCGCGTTAACTATGGCTACACCTTC. It codes for CASSGQGGRVNYGYTF. V usage is TRBV11-2 and J usage is TRBJ1-2; 10 nucleotides agree with TRBD1. This CDR3 comprises 16 residues. The germline V gene encodes CDR1 SGHAT and CDR2 FQNNGV. V trimming: 5 bases; J trimming: 1 base; junction bases outside the gene matches: 7.